These T cell receptor beta chains were read from a single sample in a study of blood T cell repertoires in COVID-19. The repertoire was sequenced with immunoSEQ multiplex PCR; TCRdb's copy has only in-frame clones and lacks some. The top ten clones hold 8% to 10% of a sample with about 310,000 clones, about 88% of them seen once. Material for sequencing was PBMCs or T cells enriched from blood (not recorded which). These receptors originate from a woman in her thirties or forties who had recovered from COVID-19. Both conserved end residues are part of each CDR3. Each record gives: clone size, D gene, V gene, J gene, CDR3 protein, CDR3 DNA. The D gene is left open where the match is weak. Expanded clones get a size class; other rows say once, few or many, or leave the size out.

NA	NA	TRBV28	TRBJ2-1	CASSPPGHSNEQFF	TGTGCCAGCAGTCCTCCGGGACATAGTAATGAGCAGTTCTTC
few	TRBD1	TRBV3-1/TRBV3-2	TRBJ2-4	CASSPQGARNIQYF	TGTGCCAGCAGCCCCCAGGGGGCGAGGAACATTCAGTACTTC
NA	NA	TRBV18	TRBJ2-7	CASSPAVGEQYF	TGTGCCAGCTCACCAGCCGTCGGCGAGCAGTACTTC
NA	TRBD2	TRBV11-2	TRBJ2-1	CASSSSRLAGVNEQFF	TGTGCCAGCAGCTCCTCTCGACTAGCGGGAGTTAATGAGCAGTTCTTC
NA	TRBD2	TRBV7-2	TRBJ2-7	CASSNSGGIDEQYF	TGTGCCAGCAGCAATAGCGGGGGGATCGACGAGCAGTACTTC
NA	NA	TRBV9	TRBJ2-5	CASSVELHQETQYF	TGTGCCAGCAGCGTAGAACTCCACCAAGAGACCCAGTACTTC
NA	NA	TRBV7-2	TRBJ2-3	CASSLNGGDTDTQYF	TGTGCCAGCAGTCTTAACGGGGGAGATACAGATACGCAGTATTTT
NA	TRBD1	TRBV7-2	TRBJ1-1	CASSTDRATEAFF	TGTGCCAGCAGCACTGACAGGGCCACTGAAGCTTTCTTT
NA	TRBD2	TRBV2	TRBJ2-2	CASRATSGVAGELFF	TGTGCCAGCAGGGCGACTAGCGGCGTAGCCGGGGAGCTGTTTTTT
NA	NA	TRBV27	TRBJ1-1	CASKGGTEAFF	TGTGCCAGCAAGGGGGGGACTGAAGCTTTCTTT
NA	TRBD1	TRBV7-2	TRBJ2-3	CASSIDGTVLDTQYF	TGTGCCAGCAGCATAGATGGGACAGTCCTAGATACGCAGTATTTT
NA	TRBD1	TRBV2	TRBJ2-7	CASRGDRAQEQYF	TGTGCCAGCAGAGGGGACAGGGCACAAGAGCAGTACTTC
NA	NA	TRBV7-2	TRBJ2-1	CASSLSVAVNEQFF	TGTGCCAGCAGCTTATCGGTAGCGGTCAATGAGCAGTTCTTC
NA	NA	TRBV4-3	TRBJ1-4	CASSQDTGQQMSEKLFF	TGCGCCAGCAGCCAAGATACAGGGCAGCAAATGAGTGAAAAACTGTTTTTT
NA	TRBD1	TRBV6-2/TRBV6-3	TRBJ1-5	CASSYSRGRGYQPQHF	TGTGCCAGCAGTTACTCCAGGGGGCGAGGGTATCAGCCCCAGCATTTT
NA	TRBD1	TRBV18	TRBJ1-2	CASSRDRAFESYTF	TGTGCCAGCTCTAGGGACAGGGCGTTTGAGAGCTACACCTTC
NA	TRBD2	TRBV5-1	TRBJ2-1	CASSVASGYNEQFF	TGCGCCAGCAGCGTAGCTAGCGGCTACAATGAGCAGTTCTTC
NA	TRBD2	TRBV5-4	TRBJ2-7	CATERWEREGLSYEQYF	TGTGCCACCGAGCGCTGGGAGCGGGAGGGATTAAGCTACGAGCAGTACTTC